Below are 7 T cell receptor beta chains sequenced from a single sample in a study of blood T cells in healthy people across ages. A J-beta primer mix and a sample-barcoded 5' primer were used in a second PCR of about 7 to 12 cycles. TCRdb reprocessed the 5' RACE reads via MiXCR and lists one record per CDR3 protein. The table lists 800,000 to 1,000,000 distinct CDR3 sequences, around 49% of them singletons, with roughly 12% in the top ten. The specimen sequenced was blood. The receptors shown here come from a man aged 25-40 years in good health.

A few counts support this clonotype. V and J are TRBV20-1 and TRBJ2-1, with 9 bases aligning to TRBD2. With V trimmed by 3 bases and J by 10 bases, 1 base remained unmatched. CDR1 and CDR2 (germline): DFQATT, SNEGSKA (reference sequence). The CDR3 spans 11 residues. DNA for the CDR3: TGCAGTGCTAGGAGCGGGGGGGAGCAGTTCTTC. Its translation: CSARSGGEQFF.

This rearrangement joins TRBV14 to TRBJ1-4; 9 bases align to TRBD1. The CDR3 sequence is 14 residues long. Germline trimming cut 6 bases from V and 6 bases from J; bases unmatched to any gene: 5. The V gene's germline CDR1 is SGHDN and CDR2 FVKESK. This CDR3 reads CASSPGQGHEKLFF. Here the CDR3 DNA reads TGTGCCAGCAGTCCGGGACAGGGCCATGAAAAACTGTTTTTT.

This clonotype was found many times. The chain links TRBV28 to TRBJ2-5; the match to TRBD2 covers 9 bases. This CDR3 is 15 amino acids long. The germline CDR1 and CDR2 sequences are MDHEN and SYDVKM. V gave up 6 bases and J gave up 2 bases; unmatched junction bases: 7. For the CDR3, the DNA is TGTGCCAGCAGACCAGCGGGGGGAACGCAAGAGACCCAGTACTTC. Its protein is CASRPAGGTQETQYF.

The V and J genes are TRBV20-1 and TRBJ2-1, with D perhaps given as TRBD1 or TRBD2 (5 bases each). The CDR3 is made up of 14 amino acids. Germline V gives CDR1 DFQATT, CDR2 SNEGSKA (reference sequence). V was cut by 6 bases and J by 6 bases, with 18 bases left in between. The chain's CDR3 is CSALPGLGSNEQFF. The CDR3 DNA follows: TGCAGTGCGCTCCCGGGGCTCGGAAGCAATGAGCAGTTCTTC.

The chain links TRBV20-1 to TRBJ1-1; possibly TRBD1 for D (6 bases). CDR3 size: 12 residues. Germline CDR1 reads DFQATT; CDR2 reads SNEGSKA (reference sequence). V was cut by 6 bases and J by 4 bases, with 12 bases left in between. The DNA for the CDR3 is TGCAGTGCCGCCAGGGGTCCCACTGAAGCTTTCTTT. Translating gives CSAARGPTEAFF.

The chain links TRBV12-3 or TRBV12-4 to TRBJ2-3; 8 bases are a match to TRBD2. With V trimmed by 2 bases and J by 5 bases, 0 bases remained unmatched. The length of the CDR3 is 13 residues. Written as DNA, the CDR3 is TGTGCCAGCAGTTTACTAGCGGGAGATACGCAGTATTTT. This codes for CASSLLAGDTQYF.

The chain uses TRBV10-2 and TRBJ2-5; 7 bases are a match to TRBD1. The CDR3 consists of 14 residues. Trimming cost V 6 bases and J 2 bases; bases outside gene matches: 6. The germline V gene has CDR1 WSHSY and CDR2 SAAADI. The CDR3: CASRRTGMQETQYF. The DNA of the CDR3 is TGCGCCAGCAGGCGGACAGGCATGCAAGAGACCCAGTACTTC.